This TCR beta chain stems from a study of blood T cell repertoires in COVID-19. Study information: The study drew acute and convalescent COVID-19 samples from the United States, Italy and Spain. PBMCs, B-cell-depleted T cells, or T cells were the source of the cDNA or gDNA that made up the material.

The authors' processing: Nucleated cell number was recorded as an estimate derived from reference gene primer amplification. Libraries were prepared by immunoSEQ multiplex PCR; TCRdb keeps only in-frame clonotypes and omits some of them. V, J and clone size reflect that table, while D and trimming were determined from the DNA. The table has hundreds of thousands of clones, about nine tenths seen once; the top ten hold almost 1.5%. The TCR comes from a woman aged 25 to 45 with active or convalescent COVID-19. What was sequenced was peripheral blood.

CDR3: CASRPQKGKLGVYNEQFF. For the CDR3, the DNA is TGTGCAAGTCGCCCCCAAAAAGGGAAACTCGGGGTTTACAATGAGCAGTTCTTC. The genes are TRBV12-2 and TRBJ2-1; the table's D call TRBD2 went unverified against the DNA. TRBV12-2 is marked as a pseudogene. CDR3 length: 18 amino acids.